The rows below give T cell receptor beta chains drawn from one sample of a study of blood T cell repertoires in COVID-19. Some clones are missing from TCRdb's copy, which holds only in-frame ones; the method was immunoSEQ multiplex PCR. The repertoire consists of over 150,000 clones, with 82% occurring once and the leading ten covering roughly 10%. Specimen: peripheral blood. The receptor source for this set is a woman aged 80 or over with active or convalescent COVID-19. Each CDR3 is given with its conserved first and last residue. The order of the fields is D gene, V gene, clone size, J gene, CDR3 length, CDR3 protein, CDR3 DNA. D genes are given only for firm matches. Rows may omit the clone size; those that give it use once, few, many or a size class.

-	TRBV4-1	few	TRBJ1-6	16	CASSQDTAGRNSPLHF	TGCGCCAGCAGCCAAGATACGGCAGGTCGAAATTCACCCCTCCACTTT
TRBD1	TRBV7-3	-	TRBJ2-6	13	CASSSGQGLVLTF	TGTGCCAGCAGCTCGGGACAGGGGTTGGTCCTGACTTTC
TRBD1	TRBV27	-	TRBJ2-7	15	CASVTYRQGLSEQYF	TGTGCCAGCGTCACTTACCGACAGGGTCTAAGCGAGCAGTACTTC
TRBD2	TRBV5-8	-	TRBJ2-3	16	CASSPRLAGGTDTQYF	TGTGCCAGCAGCCCCAGACTAGCGGGAGGAACAGATACGCAGTATTTT
-	TRBV5-4	-	TRBJ2-7	14	CASSLGQTLYEQYF	TGTGCCAGCAGCTTGGGACAGACTCTGTACGAGCAGTACTTC
-	TRBV6-1	-	TRBJ2-7	13	CASSEATVRPLSF	TGTGCCAGCAGTGAAGCGACAGTCAGGCCCCTTTCATTC
-	TRBV7-9	many	TRBJ2-7	14	CASSPDGVGYEQYF	TGTGCCAGCAGCCCAGACGGGGTTGGGTACGAGCAGTACTTC
-	TRBV5-8	-	TRBJ2-1	16	CASYRRTGYGSREQFF	TGTGCCAGCTACCGTCGAACAGGCTATGGGTCGCGTGAGCAGTTCTTC
TRBD1	TRBV6-2/TRBV6-3	-	TRBJ2-6	15	CASSLDRGRANVLTF	TGTGCCAGCAGCTTAGACAGGGGAAGGGCCAACGTCCTGACTTTC
-	TRBV21-1	-	TRBJ1-5	15	CASSPRQGAGQPQHF	TGTGCCAGCAGCCCCCGACAGGGAGCGGGTCAGCCCCAGCATTTT
-	TRBV9	-	TRBJ2-7	11	CASSPVYEQYF	TGTGCCAGCAGCCCCGTCTACGAGCAGTACTTC
TRBD1	TRBV5-1	-	TRBJ2-7	14	CASSSGQGTYEQYF	TGCGCCAGCAGCTCCGGACAGGGAACATACGAGCAGTACTTC
TRBD2	TRBV6-6	-	TRBJ2-3	15	CASSPLRGNTDTQYF	TGTGCCAGCAGTCCGCTGCGGGGGAATACAGATACGCAGTATTTT
TRBD1	TRBV10-3	few	TRBJ1-4	15	CAISELGQENEKLFF	TGTGCCATCAGTGAGTTGGGACAGGAAAATGAAAAACTGTTTTTT
TRBD1	TRBV5-4	few	TRBJ1-2	15	CASSPGQTLTYGYTF	TGTGCCAGCAGCCCGGGACAGACCTTGACCTATGGCTACACCTTC
-	TRBV7-3	-	TRBJ2-7	15	CASSFGRTGTYEQYF	TGTGCCAGCAGCTTTGGCCGGACTGGAACCTACGAGCAGTACTTC
-	TRBV5-1	-	TRBJ2-7	14	CASSLGQSSYEQYF	TGCGCCAGCAGCTTGGGGCAAAGCTCCTACGAGCAGTACTTC
TRBD1	TRBV5-1	-	TRBJ2-5	13	CASSQTGQETQYF	TGCGCCAGCAGCCAGACAGGGCAAGAGACCCAGTACTTC
-	TRBV2	-	TRBJ1-1	13	CASKAGEPTEAFF	TGTGCCAGCAAGGCGGGGGAACCCACTGAAGCTTTCTTT
-	TRBV24-1	-	TRBJ2-3	14	CATSDFREGDTQYF	TGTGCCACCAGTGATTTTCGCGAGGGCGACACGCAGTATTTT
TRBD1	TRBV19	few	TRBJ1-5	17	CATRDRLKKVGNQPQHF	TGTGCCACCCGGGACAGGCTAAAAAAAGTGGGCAATCAGCCCCAGCATTTT
-	TRBV11-3	-	TRBJ1-1	14	CASSLGQENTEAFF	TGTGCCAGCAGCTTAGGGCAGGAGAACACTGAAGCTTTCTTT
-	TRBV18	-	TRBJ2-7	15	CASSPDSAPSYEQYF	TGTGCCAGCTCACCGGACTCGGCGCCTTCCTACGAGCAGTACTTC
TRBD1	TRBV19	-	TRBJ1-1	15	CASRRGTGRNTEAFF	TGTGCCAGTAGACGGGGGACAGGGCGGAACACTGAAGCTTTCTTT
TRBD1	TRBV5-1	-	TRBJ2-1	15	CASSSRDRLYNEQFF	TGCGCCAGCAGCTCCCGGGACAGACTATACAATGAGCAGTTCTTC
TRBD2	TRBV10-3	-	TRBJ2-1	15	CAISERAGGVGEQFF	TGTGCCATCAGTGAGAGAGCGGGAGGGGTGGGTGAGCAGTTCTTC
-	TRBV4-1	few	TRBJ1-2	14	CASGAMLSGHGYTF	TGCGCCAGTGGGGCAATGTTGTCAGGGCACGGCTACACCTTC
-	TRBV15	few	TRBJ2-1	13	CATSRGGWDEQFF	TGTGCCACCAGCCGAGGAGGTTGGGATGAGCAGTTCTTC
-	TRBV5-1	-	TRBJ2-7	14	CASSLGSSVYEQYF	TGCGCCAGCAGCTTGGGGTCTAGCGTTTACGAGCAGTACTTC
-	TRBV5-1	-	TRBJ2-7	14	CASKGQDNSYEQYF	TGCGCCAGCAAAGGGCAGGACAACTCCTACGAGCAGTACTTC
TRBD2	TRBV4-1	-	TRBJ2-3	16	CASSQVATSTGDTQYF	TGCGCCAGCAGCCAAGTAGCGACTAGCACCGGAGATACGCAGTATTTT
-	TRBV6-5	-	TRBJ2-5	14	CASSCNRARETQYF	TGTGCCAGCAGCTGTAACAGGGCGAGAGAGACCCAGTACTTC
TRBD2	TRBV9	-	TRBJ2-2	18	CASSVVAVAGANTGELFF	TGTGCCAGCAGCGTAGTTGCCGTAGCGGGGGCGAACACCGGGGAGCTGTTTTTT
-	TRBV4-1	-	TRBJ1-3	16	CASSRVTGPFGNTIYF	TGCGCCAGCAGCCGCGTTACAGGGCCCTTCGGAAACACCATATATTTT
-	TRBV30	-	TRBJ2-2	17	CAWSDRGLRQGVGELFF	TGTGCCTGGAGTGATAGGGGACTCCGTCAAGGTGTCGGGGAGCTGTTTTTT
-	TRBV29-1	-	TRBJ1-2	14	CSVGTAAANYGYTF	TGCAGCGTTGGGACAGCGGCAGCTAACTATGGCTACACCTTC
-	TRBV29-1	few	TRBJ1-2	12	CSVDSGGVGYTF	TGCAGCGTTGATTCTGGAGGTGTTGGCTACACCTTC
-	TRBV19	-	TRBJ2-1	15	CASSLTGATYNEQFF	TGTGCCAGTAGCCTCACAGGAGCTACCTACAATGAGCAGTTCTTC
TRBD2	TRBV19	-	TRBJ2-7	14	CASRPSGRAYEQYF	TGTGCCAGTAGGCCTAGCGGGAGAGCCTACGAGCAGTACTTC
TRBD1	TRBV6-2/TRBV6-3	-	TRBJ2-5	20	CASSYTSGTGFFRASETQYF	TGTGCCAGCAGTTATACCTCCGGGACAGGGTTTTTTCGGGCGTCGGAGACCCAGTACTTC
-	TRBV5-1	-	TRBJ2-7	14	CASSIRDSSYEQYF	TGCGCCAGCAGCATCCGGGACTCGTCCTACGAGCAGTACTTC